This entry lists 19 T cell receptor beta chains sequenced from one sample in a study of T cell changes during pregnancy in multiple sclerosis. Produced via immunoSEQ multiplex PCR; TCRdb's table is partial and in-frame only. The data show approximately 25,000 clones, 85% to 90% seen once. The material sequenced was CD4+ T cells from peripheral blood mononuclear cells, taken in the first trimester of pregnancy. The receptor source for this set is a female donor in good health, enrolled as a control in a pregnancy study.

The chain combines TRBV10-3 with TRBJ1-2; 7 bases are shared with TRBD1. V dropped 5 bases and J dropped 0; count of bases not matched to a gene: 6. Germline-derived CDR1 and CDR2 are ENHRY and SYGVKD. This CDR3 is built from 15 residues. CDR3 sequence (DNA): TGTGCCATCAGTAGTGACAGGGCTACTAACTATGGCTACACCTTC. This translates into CAISSDRATNYGYTF.

The genes are TRBV5-6 and TRBJ2-3, with 12 bases fitting TRBD2. Per the germline V gene, CDR1 is SGHDT and CDR2 is YYEEEE. J was trimmed by 3 bases and V by 2 bases; bases with no gene match: 4. CDR3 length: 16 residues. The CDR3 spells CASSFRLAGVTDTQYF. The CDR3, as DNA: TGTGCCAGCAGCTTTAGACTAGCGGGAGTAACAGATACGCAGTATTTT.

This chain joins TRBV15 and TRBJ1-4, with D perhaps matching TRBD1 (6 bases). This CDR3 contains 13 residues. Germline CDR1 reads LNHNV; CDR2 reads YYDKDF (reference sequence). Trimming stripped 0 bases from V and 11 bases from J, with 10 bases between. CDR3 loop: CATSRDEGEKLFF. Written as DNA, the CDR3 is TGTGCCACCAGCAGAGATGAGGGGGAGAAACTGTTTTTT.

In this sample, this clone turned up once. J is TRBJ1-5 and V is TRBV6-1; D possibly corresponds to TRBD1 (5 bases). Germline-derived CDR1 and CDR2 are MNHNS and SASEGT. The CDR3 consists of 14 residues. The V gene lost 7 bases and the J gene lost 1 base, with 11 bases spanning the gap. The DNA of the CDR3 is TGTGCCAGCATGGACAATTTAAGCAATCAGCCCCAGCATTTT. As protein: CASMDNLSNQPQHF.

A single count supports this clone. CDR3 amino acids: CASTDLPGTGELFF. CDR3 DNA sequence: TGTGCCAGCACCGATCTACCTGGCACCGGGGAGCTGTTTTTT. The J gene is TRBJ2-2, the V gene TRBV7-2; D gene uncertain. The CDR3 has 14 residues. Trimming pared 7 bases from V and 4 bases from J, leaving 13 bases between. Germline loops: CDR1 SGHTA, CDR2 FQGNSA.

The V call is TRBV11-2, the J call TRBJ1-2; the D gene is possibly TRBD1 (6 bases). V was cut by 3 bases and J by 4 bases, with 21 bases left in between. This CDR3 comprises 17 residues. Germline V gene sequence: CDR1 SGHAT, CDR2 FQNNGV. The CDR3 reads CASSLGPRGPIRYGYTF. CDR3 sequence (DNA): TGTGCCAGCAGCTTGGGCCCCAGGGGTCCAATACGCTATGGCTACACCTTC. The full variable domain, in which reference TRBV11-2 and TRBJ1-2 provide the parts outside the CDR3, is EAGVAQSPRYKIIEKRQSVAFWCNPISGHATLYWYQQILGQGPKLLIQFQNNGVVDDSQLPKDRFSAERLKGVDSTLKIQPAKLEDSAVYLCASSLGPRGPIRYGYTFGSGTRLTVV.

The rearrangement links TRBV11-2 to TRBJ2-5; 11 bases fit TRBD1. This CDR3 has 18 amino acids. V shed 3 bases and J 0 bases; nucleotides not matched to a gene: 9. Germline lookup yields CDR1 SGHAT and CDR2 FQNNGV. CDR3 protein: CASSFGGGTGGYQETQYF. CDR3 DNA: TGTGCCAGCAGCTTCGGCGGGGGGACAGGGGGTTACCAAGAGACCCAGTACTTC.

This chain joins TRBV2 and TRBJ1-3; D unclear. Germline CDR1 reads SNHLY; CDR2 reads FYNNEI. The CDR3 is 14 amino acids. Trimming left V 1 base short and J 0 bases short, with 4 bases between. CDR3: CASSEGSSGNTIYF. The CDR3 region has the DNA TGTGCCAGCAGTGAAGGCAGCTCTGGAAACACCATATATTTT.

The rearrangement joins TRBV6-5 to TRBJ2-3, with TRBD2 identical over 8 bases. The V gene's germline CDR1 is MNHEY and CDR2 SVGAGI. The CDR3 runs 16 residues. V lost 0 bases and J lost 0; bases outside the gene matches: 2. The CDR3 region has the DNA TGTGCCAGCAGTTACTCGGGACTAGTAAGCACAGATACGCAGTATTTT. Protein product: CASSYSGLVSTDTQYF.

The rearrangement joins TRBV7-6 to TRBJ1-1; 8 nucleotides match TRBD1. CDR1 and CDR2 from the germline V gene are SGHVS and FNYEAQ. This CDR3 contains 14 residues. J was trimmed by 1 base and V by 5 bases; bases with no gene match: 3. CDR3 region: CASSLGQGNTEAFF. The CDR3 DNA follows: TGTGCCAGCAGCCTTGGACAGGGGAACACTGAAGCTTTCTTT. Supplemented by reference TRBV7-6 and TRBJ1-1, the full variable domain reads GAGVSQSPRYKVTKRGQDVALRCDPISGHVSLYWYRQALGQGPEFLTYFNYEAQQDKSGLPNDRFSAERPEGSISTLTIQRTEQRDSAMYRCASSLGQGNTEAFFGQGTRLTVV.

This clone was counted a few times. V gene TRBV9 combines with J gene TRBJ1-1; weak D call: TRBD1 (5 bases). Trimming stripped 4 bases from V and 1 base from J, with 11 bases between. Germline V gives CDR1 SGDLS, CDR2 YYNGEE. The CDR3 is 14 amino acids. The CDR3 sequence is CASSPGEGNTEAFF. Written as DNA, the CDR3 is TGTGCCAGCAGCCCGGGGGAGGGGAACACTGAAGCTTTCTTT.

The genes are TRBV10-3 and TRBJ2-7; 10 nucleotides align to TRBD1. CDR1 and CDR2 from the germline V gene are ENHRY and SYGVKD. The length of the CDR3 is 15 residues. V lost 6 bases to trimming and J lost 0 bases; unmatched junction nucleotides: 5. CDR3 in amino acids: CAIRPGQGSSYEQYF. The CDR3 DNA is TGTGCCATCAGACCGGGACAGGGGTCCTCCTACGAGCAGTACTTC.

The V call is TRBV18, the J call TRBJ2-2, with D maybe TRBD1 (5 bases). This CDR3 is 15 amino acids long. Germline V gives CDR1 KGHSH, CDR2 LQKENI. Trimming shortened V by 3 bases and J by 5 bases, and 13 bases separated the two germline ends. The DNA for the CDR3 is TGTGCCAGCTCACCCAGGGATATAGAGACCGGGGAGCTGTTTTTT. This codes for CASSPRDIETGELFF.

In this sample, this clone turned up once. The chain is built from TRBV27 and TRBJ2-7; D unclear. V was trimmed by 7 bases and J by 4 bases, leaving 8 bases between them. In germline, CDR1 is MNHEY, CDR2 SMNVEV (reference sequence). The CDR3 loop spans 11 amino acids. CDR3 sequence (DNA): TGTGCCAGCACCTCACTTTACGAGCAGTACTTC. Amino acids: CASTSLYEQYF.

The J gene is TRBJ2-3, the V gene TRBV7-9; 10 nucleotides match TRBD2. This CDR3 has 17 amino acids. Trimming took 5 bases from V and 6 from J; bases not matched to a gene: 14. CDR1 SEHNR and CDR2 FQNEAQ come from the germline V gene (reference sequence). The CDR3, as DNA: TGTGCCAGCAGCCTAACCCGCCTAGCGGGGGCCTCCGATACGCAGTATTTT. Amino acids: CASSLTRLAGASDTQYF.

Of note for this clone: One junction end disagrees with the germline gene, perhaps due to a read error. The chain recombines TRBV28 with TRBJ1-4; D not certain. CDR3 length: 13 amino acids. The germline V gene encodes CDR1 MDHEN and CDR2 SYDVKM. The CDR3 here is CASKAQTLPKALF. The DNA of the CDR3 is TGTGCCAGCAAGGCCCAGACCCTACCCAAAGCGCTTTTT.

The chain has TRBV30 and TRBJ1-5; maybe TRBD1 (5 bases). The V end lost 0 bases, the J end lost 3 bases, and 9 bases lay between the germline ends. The CDR3 is 14 residues long. Looked up from germline, CDR1 is GTSNPN and CDR2 is SVGIG (reference sequence). The CDR3 here is CAWSVGPVNQPQHF. The CDR3 nucleotides read TGTGCCTGGAGTGTGGGGCCAGTCAATCAGCCCCAGCATTTT.

This sequence joins TRBV19 and TRBJ1-5; TRBD1 agrees at 7 bases. The germline gives CDR1 LNHDA, CDR2 SQIVND (reference sequence). The V segment lost 4 bases and the J segment 4 bases; nucleotides outside the gene matches: 10. The CDR3 extends over 16 amino acids. The CDR3 sequence is CASSSRGSWENQPQHF. As DNA, the CDR3 is TGTGCCAGTAGTAGCAGGGGGTCCTGGGAGAATCAGCCCCAGCATTTT. The full variable domain, in which reference TRBV19 and TRBJ1-5 provide the parts outside the CDR3, is DGGITQSPKYLFRKEGQNVTLSCEQNLNHDAMYWYRQDPGQGLRLIYYSQIVNDFQKGDIAEGYSVSREKKESFPLTVTSAQKNPTAFYLCASSSRGSWENQPQHFGDGTRLSIL.

A remark on this clone: One end of the junction does not line up with germline, which may come from a read error. The genes are TRBV29-1 and TRBJ2-5; tentative D call: TRBD2 (5 bases). Germline values: CDR1 SQVTM, CDR2 ANQGSEA. This CDR3 has 14 residues. CDR3 nucleotide sequence: TGCAGCGTCGAAGGACTTTTACGGCAAGAGACCCAGTACTTC. Its protein is CSVEGLLRQETQYF.